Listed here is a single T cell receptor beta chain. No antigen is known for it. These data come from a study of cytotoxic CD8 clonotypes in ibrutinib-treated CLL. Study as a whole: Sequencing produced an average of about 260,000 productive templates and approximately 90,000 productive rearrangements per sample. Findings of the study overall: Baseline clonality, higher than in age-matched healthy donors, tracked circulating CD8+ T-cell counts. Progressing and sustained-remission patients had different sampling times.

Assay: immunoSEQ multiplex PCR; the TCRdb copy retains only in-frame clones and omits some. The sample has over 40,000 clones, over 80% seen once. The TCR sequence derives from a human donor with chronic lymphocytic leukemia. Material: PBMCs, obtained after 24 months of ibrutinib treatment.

CDR3: CASSPDSFGGELFF. The CDR3 bases are TGTGCCAGCAGCCCGGACTCGTTCGGCGGGGAGCTGTTTTTT. This rearrangement joins TRBV7-8 to TRBJ2-2; D may be TRBD2 (5 bases). This CDR3 comprises 14 residues. Germline V gene lookup returns CDR1 SGHVS and CDR2 FQNEAQ. V dropped 5 bases and J dropped 7 bases, with 14 bases sitting between them.